The 24 T cell receptor beta chains given below trace back to one sample, sequenced in a study of post-analysis software for immune sequencing data. Study-wide results and caveats: Five TRBV segments, including TRBV5-6, TRBV5-1 and TRBV20-1, were more frequent in patients than controls.

The antigens for these receptors are not known. Carried by the TCR beta cDNA libraries were unique molecular identifiers. Each CDR3 protein is one row after TCRdb ran MiXCR on the PCR reads. The sample records roughly 200,000 distinct CDR3 sequences, 29% being singletons. Sequences were obtained from blood. These receptors came from a girl aged 2 to 17 with multiple sclerosis.

J is TRBJ1-1 and V is TRBV5-1; no firm D call. Trimming pared 0 bases from V and 3 bases from J, leaving 15 bases between. The CDR3 covers 16 residues. Germline CDR1 reads SGHRS; CDR2 reads YFSETQ. CDR3 residues: CASSLDTANPHTEAFF. CDR3 sequence (DNA): TGCGCCAGCAGCTTGGATACCGCTAACCCCCACACTGAAGCTTTCTTT.

The chain joins TRBV12-3 or TRBV12-4 to TRBJ2-7, with D possibly being TRBD1 or TRBD2 (5 bases each). The ends were cut back, 9 bases at V and 2 bases at J, with 17 bases in the middle. The CDR3 length is 14 residues. CDR3 amino acids: CASRSGAGPYEQYF. The CDR3 nucleotides are TGTGCCAGTAGGTCCGGGGCAGGACCCTACGAGCAGTACTTC.

As to this clonotype: This may come from a read error, since a much larger clone is one base off. The chain uses TRBV5-1 and TRBJ2-1, with 7 positions matching TRBD1. This CDR3 is built from 14 residues. Trimming took 5 bases from V and 7 from J; bases not matched to a gene: 9. Germline V lookup: CDR1 SGHRS, CDR2 YFSETQ. The CDR3 sequence: CASRRTGQSNEQFF. The CDR3, as DNA: TGCGCCAGCAGGCGAACGGGACAGTCGAATGAGCAGTTCTTC.

The J gene is TRBJ1-2, the V gene TRBV12-3 or TRBV12-4, with D unresolved. The CDR3 is 14 amino acids. V lost 8 bases to trimming and J lost 4 bases, with 17 bases between them. The CDR3 DNA sequence: TGTGCCAGCGGTTCCCTGGGCCCAGGCTATGGCTACACCTTC. Its translation is CASGSLGPGYGYTF.

The sample holds many counts of this clonotype. V and J are TRBV7-6 and TRBJ2-3; 15 nucleotides line up with TRBD2. J gave up 3 bases and V 5 bases, and 9 bases lay outside the gene matches. Germline CDR1 and CDR2: SGHVS and FNYEAQ. The CDR3 has 18 residues. CDR3 loop: CASSPRTSGGVSTDTQYF. For the CDR3, the DNA is TGTGCCAGCAGCCCCCGGACTAGCGGGGGGGTATCAACAGATACGCAGTATTTT.

This clonotype was detected many times. The chain uses TRBV2 and TRBJ1-2; TRBD1 aligns across 8 bases. The CDR3 covers 14 residues. CDR1 and CDR2 from the germline V gene are SNHLY and FYNNEI. J gave up 3 bases and V 6 bases, and 6 bases lay outside the gene matches. CDR3 DNA sequence: TGTGCCAGCAGCCTCTTACAGGGGGACTATGGCTACACCTTC. It yields the protein CASSLLQGDYGYTF.

V usage is TRBV5-1 and J usage is TRBJ1-4; 8 bases map to TRBD1. J gave up 7 bases and V 4 bases, and 3 bases lay outside the gene matches. Looked up from germline, CDR1 is SGHRS and CDR2 is YFSETQ. There are 13 residues in the CDR3. CDR3 nucleotide sequence: TGCGCCAGCAGCACCGGACAGGGTGAAAAACTGTTTTTT. This codes for CASSTGQGEKLFF.

As to this clonotype: Just one base apart from a much larger clone, this may be a read error. CDR3 loop: CSVTSGHRNYDEQFF. In DNA form, the CDR3 reads TGCAGCGTAACATCGGGACACAGGAATTACGATGAGCAGTTCTTC. The chain links TRBV29-1 to TRBJ2-1; perhaps TRBD1 as D (6 bases). CDR1 SQVTM and CDR2 ANQGSEA come from the germline V gene. The CDR3 runs to 15 residues. The germline V and J ends were trimmed by 6 bases and 8 bases, with 23 bases remaining between them.

Regarding this clonotype: A much larger clone differs from this one at a single base, so this may be a read error. This sequence joins TRBV7-2 and TRBJ2-7; D is undetermined. V shed 0 bases and J shed 7 bases, with 10 bases lying between them. The CDR3 runs 13 residues. CDR1 is SGHTA, CDR2 FQGNSA, per germline. The CDR3 sequence: CASSLAGYNEQYF. The CDR3, as DNA: TGTGCCAGCAGCTTAGCAGGGTACAATGAGCAGTACTTC.

CDR3: CASSLASEQPGYGYTF. The CDR3 nucleotides are TGCGCCAGCAGCTTGGCCTCGGAACAGCCGGGCTATGGCTACACCTTC. This chain links TRBV5-1 with TRBJ1-2, with D uncertain. The V gene's germline CDR1 is SGHRS and CDR2 YFSETQ. This CDR3 is built from 16 residues. Trimming removed 0 bases at V and 4 bases at J, with 16 bases between.

The table lists this clonotype with many counts. This sequence joins TRBV4-1 and TRBJ2-5, with a possible D match to TRBD1 (6 bases). This CDR3 contains 14 residues. The germline gives CDR1 MGHRA, CDR2 YSYEKL. V dropped 4 bases and J dropped 3 bases, with 12 bases sitting between them. The CDR3 coding sequence is TGCGCCAGCAGCCGGGCCCCAGGGGAAGAGACCCAGTACTTC. Translating it yields CASSRAPGEETQYF.

This clonotype was observed a few times. This sequence joins TRBV6-2 or TRBV6-3 and TRBJ2-2, with TRBD2 matching over 14 bases. V dropped 6 bases and J dropped 5; count of bases not matched to a gene: 2. CDR3 length: 15 amino acids. From germline, CDR1 is MNHEY and CDR2 SVGEGT. The CDR3 sequence is CASSGTSGGTGELFF. In nucleotides, the CDR3 is TGTGCCAGCAGCGGGACTAGCGGGGGTACCGGGGAGCTGTTTTTT.

This clonotype was counted many times. V gene TRBV12-3 or TRBV12-4 combines with J gene TRBJ2-1; TRBD2 agrees at 10 bases. The CDR3 extends over 15 amino acids. The V segment lost 6 bases and the J segment 9 bases; nucleotides outside the gene matches: 11. CDR3 DNA: TGTGCCAGCAGGCCTACTAGCGGGAAGGTGGGTGAGCAGTTCTTC. It codes for CASRPTSGKVGEQFF.

The sample holds a few counts of this clonotype. The CDR3 region is CASSLAPGGTEAFF. The CDR3 DNA reads TGTGCCAGCAGCTTAGCGCCAGGGGGTACTGAAGCTTTCTTT. The chain combines TRBV7-2 with TRBJ1-1; 7 bases match TRBD1. The CDR3 contains 14 residues. Per germline, CDR1 SGHTA and CDR2 FQGNSA. With V trimmed by 0 bases and J by 5 bases, 3 bases remained unmatched.

There are many counts of this clonotype. The gene calls are TRBV29-1 and TRBJ2-7; D may be TRBD1 (7 bases). With 7 bases removed from V and 0 bases from J, the gap between germline ends came to 13 bases. CDR1 and CDR2 from the germline V gene are SQVTM and ANQGSEA. This CDR3 region has 13 residues. The CDR3 DNA sequence: TGCAGCGCGCGGGACAGTAGCTCCTACGAGCAGTACTTC. Translating gives CSARDSSSYEQYF.

As for this clonotype: Given a much more abundant clone one base away, this may be a read error. The chain carries TRBV6-1 and TRBJ2-7, with 7 bases matching TRBD2. The CDR3 totals 14 residues. The germline CDR1 and CDR2 sequences are MNHNS and SASEGT. Trimming took 9 bases from V and 3 from J; bases not matched to a gene: 11. The chain's CDR3 is CARDQGGEGYEQYF. The CDR3 DNA reads TGTGCCAGGGACCAGGGAGGGGAGGGCTACGAGCAGTACTTC.

This clonotype showed up many times. The gene calls are TRBV4-1 and TRBJ2-7; maybe TRBD1 (6 bases). The length of the CDR3 is 15 residues. Per germline, CDR1 MGHRA and CDR2 YSYEKL. V was cut by 1 base and J by 0 bases, with 10 bases left in between. Written as DNA, the CDR3 is TGCGCCAGCAGCCAAGGACAGGATTTCTCCTACGAGCAGTACTTC. Translation gives CASSQGQDFSYEQYF.

There are many counts of this clonotype. CDR3 sequence reads: CASSRGLAGVTDTQYF. The CDR3 bases are TGCGCCAGCAGCCGGGGACTAGCGGGAGTCACAGATACGCAGTATTTT. This chain uses TRBV4-1 with TRBJ2-3; 14 bases fit TRBD2. This CDR3 has 16 residues. Germline V lookup: CDR1 MGHRA, CDR2 YSYEKL. The V and J ends lost 4 bases and 2 bases, in that order; junction bases with no gene match: 2.

V is TRBV2 and J is TRBJ1-1; possibly TRBD1 for D (6 bases). CDR1 is SNHLY, CDR2 FYNNEI, per germline. V was clipped by 9 bases and J by 4 bases, with 15 bases between them. The CDR3 covers 13 residues. In DNA form, the CDR3 reads TGTGCCAGGCTTCCGAGGGGGGGCACTGAAGCTTTCTTT. Translation: CARLPRGGTEAFF.

This clonotype occurred many times. The rearrangement joins TRBV5-1 to TRBJ1-2, with D maybe TRBD1 (5 bases). V was cut by 0 bases and J by 4 bases, with 13 bases left in between. This CDR3 has 15 amino acids. CDR1 is SGHRS, CDR2 YFSETQ, per germline. The CDR3 spells CASSLGLSGGYGYTF. CDR3 bases: TGCGCCAGCAGCTTGGGTCTTTCTGGGGGCTATGGCTACACCTTC. Together with reference TRBV5-1 and TRBJ1-2, the CDR3 gives the full variable domain: KAGVTQTPRYLIKTRGQQVTLSCSPISGHRSVSWYQQTPGQGLQFLFEYFSETQRNKGNFPGRFSGRQFSNSRSEMNVSTLELGDSALYLCASSLGLSGGYGYTFGSGTRLTVV.

This clonotype has ten or more counts. The chain is built from TRBV4-1 and TRBJ2-7; 11 bases map to TRBD2. Trimming removed 3 bases from V and 4 bases from J; junction bases left unmatched: 8. Germline CDR1 is MGHRA and CDR2 is YSYEKL. This CDR3 is built from 16 residues. The CDR3 loop reads CASSHALAGAYYEQYF. CDR3 coding DNA: TGCGCCAGCAGCCACGCACTAGCGGGAGCATATTACGAGCAGTACTTC.

CDR3 amino acids: CATSDVDRAYGYTF. As DNA, the CDR3 is TGTGCCACCAGTGATGTCGACAGGGCTTATGGCTACACCTTC. The chain uses TRBV24-1 and TRBJ1-2, with 7 bases lining up with TRBD1. V dropped 3 bases and J dropped 5; count of bases not matched to a gene: 5. Germline CDR1 reads KGHDR; CDR2 reads SFDVKD. The length of the CDR3 is 14 residues.

The chain is built from TRBV5-1 and TRBJ2-3; TRBD2 is a possible D gene (5 bases). Looked up from germline, CDR1 is SGHRS and CDR2 is YFSETQ. Trimming shortened V by 0 bases and J by 0 bases, and 14 bases separated the two germline ends. This CDR3 spans 17 amino acids. CDR3 nucleotides: TGCGCCAGCAGCTTGGCCAAGGGAGCGGCTAGCACAGATACGCAGTATTTT. Translated, it gives CASSLAKGAASTDTQYF.

The rearrangement uses TRBV7-3 and TRBJ2-2; TRBD2 agrees at 12 bases. The CDR3 runs 15 residues. CDR1 is SGHTA and CDR2 is FQGTGA in the germline V gene. The V segment lost 4 bases and the J segment 6 bases; nucleotides outside the gene matches: 3. Written as DNA, the CDR3 is TGTGCCAGCAGCTCCCGACTAGCGGGGGCCGGGGAGCTGTTTTTT. Protein sequence: CASSSRLAGAGELFF. Filled out from reference TRBV7-3 and TRBJ2-2, the complete variable domain reads GAGVSQTPSNKVTEKGKYVELRCDPISGHTALYWYRQSLGQGPEFLIYFQGTGAADDSGLPNDRFFAVRPEGSVSTLKIQRTERGDSAVYLCASSSRLAGAGELFFGEGSRLTVL.